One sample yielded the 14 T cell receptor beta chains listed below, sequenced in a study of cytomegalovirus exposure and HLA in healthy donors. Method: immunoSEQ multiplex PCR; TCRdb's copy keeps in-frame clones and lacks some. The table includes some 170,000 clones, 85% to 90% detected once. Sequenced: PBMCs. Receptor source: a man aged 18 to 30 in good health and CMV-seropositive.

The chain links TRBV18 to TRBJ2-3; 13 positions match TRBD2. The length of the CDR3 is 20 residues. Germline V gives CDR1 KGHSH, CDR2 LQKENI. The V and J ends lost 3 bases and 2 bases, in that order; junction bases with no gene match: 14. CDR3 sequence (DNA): TGTGCCAGCTCACCTGCGGGACTAGCGGGATCCGAGAAACACACAGATACGCAGTATTTT. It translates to CASSPAGLAGSEKHTDTQYF.

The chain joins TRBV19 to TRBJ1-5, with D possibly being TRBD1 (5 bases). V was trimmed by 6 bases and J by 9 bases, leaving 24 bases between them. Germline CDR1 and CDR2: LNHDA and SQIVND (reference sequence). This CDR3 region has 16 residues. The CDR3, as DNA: TGTGCCAGTAGCGTTTCCCGGGGCGGGACCTTAGGGCCCCAGCATTTT. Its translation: CASSVSRGGTLGPQHF.

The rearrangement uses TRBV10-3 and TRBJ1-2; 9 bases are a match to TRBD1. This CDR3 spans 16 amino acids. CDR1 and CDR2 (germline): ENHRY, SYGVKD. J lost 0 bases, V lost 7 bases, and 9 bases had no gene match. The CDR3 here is CAINRDRAGANYGYTF. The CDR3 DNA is TGTGCCATCAATCGGGACAGGGCTGGAGCTAACTATGGCTACACCTTC.

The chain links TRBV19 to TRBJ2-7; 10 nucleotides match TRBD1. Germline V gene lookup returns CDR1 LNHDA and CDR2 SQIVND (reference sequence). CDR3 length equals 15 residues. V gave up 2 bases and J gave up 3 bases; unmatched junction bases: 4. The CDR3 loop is CASSISGQGVYEQYF. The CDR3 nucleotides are TGTGCCAGTAGTATAAGTGGACAGGGGGTCTACGAGCAGTACTTC. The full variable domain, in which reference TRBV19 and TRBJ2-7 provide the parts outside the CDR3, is DGGITQSPKYLFRKEGQNVTLSCEQNLNHDAMYWYRQDPGQGLRLIYYSQIVNDFQKGDIAEGYSVSREKKESFPLTVTSAQKNPTAFYLCASSISGQGVYEQYFGPGTRLTVT.

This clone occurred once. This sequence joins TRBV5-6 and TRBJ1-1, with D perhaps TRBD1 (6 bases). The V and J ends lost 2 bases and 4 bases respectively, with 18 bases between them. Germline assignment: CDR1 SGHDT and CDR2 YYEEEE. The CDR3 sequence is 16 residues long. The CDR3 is CASSFVGRGAGTEAFF. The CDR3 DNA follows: TGTGCCAGCAGCTTTGTGGGGCGGGGGGCTGGCACTGAAGCTTTCTTT.

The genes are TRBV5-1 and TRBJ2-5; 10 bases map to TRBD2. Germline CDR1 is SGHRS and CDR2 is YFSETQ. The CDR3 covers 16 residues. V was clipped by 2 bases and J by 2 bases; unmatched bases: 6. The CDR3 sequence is CASSFAAGGPQETQYF. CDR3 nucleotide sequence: TGCGCCAGCAGCTTTGCAGCGGGAGGGCCTCAAGAGACCCAGTACTTC.

The CDR3 sequence is CASSLAVGLAGDEQYF. The CDR3 DNA is TGTGCCAGCAGCTTAGCCGTGGGACTAGCGGGAGACGAGCAGTACTTC. The J gene is TRBJ2-7, the V gene TRBV7-9, with 14 bases identical to TRBD2. The CDR3 contains 16 residues. Unmatched junction bases numbered 3, after V lost 0 bases and J lost 5 bases. Looked up from germline, CDR1 is SEHNR and CDR2 is FQNEAQ (reference sequence).

The CDR3 region is CASSPPQGAKWNEQFF. The CDR3 DNA reads as TGTGCCAGCTCACCACCACAGGGGGCTAAATGGAATGAGCAGTTCTTC. The chain carries TRBV18 and TRBJ2-1, with 9 bases aligning to TRBD1. Germline V gene lookup returns CDR1 KGHSH and CDR2 LQKENI. This CDR3 region has 16 residues. The V gene end was trimmed by 0 bases and the J gene end by 7 bases; junction bases not matched to a gene: 7.

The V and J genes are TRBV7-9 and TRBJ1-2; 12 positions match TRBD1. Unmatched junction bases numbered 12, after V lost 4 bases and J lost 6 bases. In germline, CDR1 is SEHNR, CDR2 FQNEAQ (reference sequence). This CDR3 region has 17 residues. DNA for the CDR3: TGTGCCAGCAGCTCTACGTACCGGGACAGGGGGCGTAATGGCTACACCTTC. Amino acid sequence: CASSSTYRDRGRNGYTF.

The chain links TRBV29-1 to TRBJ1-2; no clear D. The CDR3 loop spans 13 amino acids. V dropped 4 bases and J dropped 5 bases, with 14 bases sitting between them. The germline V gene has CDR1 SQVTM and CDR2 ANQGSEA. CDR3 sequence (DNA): TGCAGCGTTGGCCTCCGGGAACGGTATGGCTACACCTTC. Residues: CSVGLRERYGYTF.

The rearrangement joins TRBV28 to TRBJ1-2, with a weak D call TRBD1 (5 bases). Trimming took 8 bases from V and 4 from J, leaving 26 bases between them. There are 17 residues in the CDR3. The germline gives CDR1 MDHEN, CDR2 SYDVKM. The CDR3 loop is CASRAGGGGAYGYGYTF. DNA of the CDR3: TGTGCCAGCCGTGCCGGGGGAGGAGGGGCGTACGGCTATGGCTACACCTTC.

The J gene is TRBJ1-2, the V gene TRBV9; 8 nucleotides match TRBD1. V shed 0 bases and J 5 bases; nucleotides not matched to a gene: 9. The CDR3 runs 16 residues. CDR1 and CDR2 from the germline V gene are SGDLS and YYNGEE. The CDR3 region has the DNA TGTGCCAGCAGCGTAGATGTGGACAGGGTAGAATATGGCTACACCTTC. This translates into CASSVDVDRVEYGYTF. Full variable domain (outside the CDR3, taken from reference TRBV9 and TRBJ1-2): DSGVTQTPKHLITATGQRVTLRCSPRSGDLSVYWYQQSLDQGLQFLIQYYNGEERAKGNILERFSAQQFPDLHSELNLSSLELGDSALYFCASSVDVDRVEYGYTFGSGTRLTVV.

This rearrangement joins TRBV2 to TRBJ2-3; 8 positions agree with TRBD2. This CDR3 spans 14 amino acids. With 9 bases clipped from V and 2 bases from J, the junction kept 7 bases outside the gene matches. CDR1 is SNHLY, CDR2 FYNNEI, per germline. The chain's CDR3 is CARTKRESTDTQYF. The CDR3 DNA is TGTGCCAGAACCAAGCGGGAGTCCACAGATACGCAGTATTTT.

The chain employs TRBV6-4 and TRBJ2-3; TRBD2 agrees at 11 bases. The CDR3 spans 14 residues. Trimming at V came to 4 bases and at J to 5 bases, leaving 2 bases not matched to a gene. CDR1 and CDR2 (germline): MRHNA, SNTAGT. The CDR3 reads CASSGGLAGDTQYF. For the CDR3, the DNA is TGTGCCAGCAGTGGCGGACTAGCGGGAGATACGCAGTATTTT.